The 27 T cell receptor beta chains reported below all come from one sample, sequenced in a study of blood T cells in healthy people across ages. Then a second PCR, running roughly 7 to 12 cycles, was carried out with a sample-barcoded 5' primer and a J-beta primer mix. TCRdb re-derived calls from the 5' RACE reads in MiXCR, one entry per CDR3 protein. The repertoire has around 1.5 million distinct CDR3 sequences, around 55% of them found once; the top ten carry 6.5% to 8.5%. Sequencing used blood. The source of these receptors is a man aged 18 to 30 in good health.

The chain is built from TRBV6-5 and TRBJ2-3, with D hard to call. Germline values: CDR1 MNHEY, CDR2 SVGAGI. V lost 2 bases and J 5 bases, leaving 8 bases between the germline ends. This CDR3 has 13 amino acids. CDR3 nucleotides: TGTGCCAGCAGTTACAGGGTGGTAGATACGCAGTATTTT. It encodes CASSYRVVDTQYF.

V is TRBV9 and J is TRBJ1-2, with D maybe TRBD1 (6 bases). Germline loops: CDR1 SGDLS, CDR2 YYNGEE. Trimming left V 0 bases short and J 4 bases short, with 10 bases between. This CDR3 contains 14 residues. Here the CDR3 reads CASSVAGATYGYTF. Written as DNA, the CDR3 is TGTGCCAGCAGCGTAGCAGGGGCGACCTATGGCTACACCTTC.

The chain links TRBV29-1 to TRBJ2-1; TRBD1 might be the D (5 bases). Germline values: CDR1 SQVTM, CDR2 ANQGSEA. Trimming left V 1 base short and J 10 bases short, with 11 bases between. CDR3 length: 12 residues. CDR3 protein: CSVEVQGEEQFF. The DNA of the CDR3 is TGCAGCGTTGAAGTCCAGGGCGAGGAGCAGTTCTTC.

V gene TRBV29-1 combines with J gene TRBJ2-3, with 10 bases matching TRBD2. The CDR3 consists of 14 residues. Germline CDR1 is SQVTM and CDR2 is ANQGSEA. Trimming took 5 bases from V and 4 from J; bases not matched to a gene: 6. The CDR3 loop is CSVLTSGDSDTQYF. The CDR3 DNA follows: TGCAGCGTTCTTACTAGCGGGGACTCAGATACGCAGTATTTT.

This chain joins TRBV4-2 and TRBJ2-2; D possibly corresponds to TRBD2 (6 bases). The CDR3 extends over 15 amino acids. The germline V and J ends were trimmed by 4 bases and 7 bases, with 16 bases remaining between them. Germline V lookup: CDR1 LGHNA, CDR2 YNFKEQ. CDR3 residues: CASSPTSSWDGELFF. As DNA, the CDR3 is TGTGCCAGCAGCCCAACTAGCTCATGGGACGGGGAGCTGTTTTTT.

This clonotype was detected many times. The V call is TRBV18, the J call TRBJ1-2; 8 bases match TRBD1. Germline trimming cut 8 bases from V and 3 bases from J; bases unmatched to any gene: 5. Germline loops: CDR1 KGHSH, CDR2 LQKENI. The CDR3 is made up of 13 amino acids. The CDR3 loop is CASSPGQDYGYTF. As DNA, the CDR3 is TGTGCCAGCAGCCCGGGACAGGACTATGGCTACACCTTC.

This clonotype is a singleton in its sample. The V gene is TRBV9, the J gene TRBJ2-1, with D hard to call. The germline CDR1 and CDR2 sequences are SGDLS and YYNGEE. The V end was cut by 0 bases, the J end by 2 bases, with 9 bases between. The CDR3 contains 15 residues. CDR3 DNA sequence: TGTGCCAGCAGCGTAGAAGGAACACCCTACAATGAGCAGTTCTTC. This codes for CASSVEGTPYNEQFF. The variable domain in full, with the rest retrieved from reference TRBV9 and TRBJ2-1, is DSGVTQTPKHLITATGQRVTLRCSPRSGDLSVYWYQQSLDQGLQFLIQYYNGEERAKGNILERFSAQQFPDLHSELNLSSLELGDSALYFCASSVEGTPYNEQFFGPGTRLTVL.

The chain joins TRBV28 to TRBJ2-2, with TRBD1 as a possible D gene (5 bases). The V gene's germline CDR1 is MDHEN and CDR2 SYDVKM. The CDR3 consists of 15 residues. V was trimmed by 5 bases and J by 6 bases, leaving 16 bases between them. The CDR3 loop reads CASSLSDRVAGELFF. DNA for the CDR3: TGTGCCAGCAGTCTTTCTGACAGAGTGGCCGGGGAGCTGTTTTTT.

This rearrangement joins TRBV5-7 to TRBJ2-3; 7 positions agree with TRBD2. TRBV5-7 is filed as an ORF, its function uncertain. The CDR3 consists of 18 residues. The V segment lost 3 bases and the J segment 2 bases; nucleotides outside the gene matches: 15. CDR3 bases: TGTGCCAGCAGCTGGGGGGGGTCGAATCCGTCAGACACAGATACGCAGTATTTT. Amino acid sequence: CASSWGGSNPSDTDTQYF.

The J gene is TRBJ2-3, the V gene TRBV2; D is perhaps TRBD1 (5 bases). This CDR3 contains 14 residues. V was cut by 4 bases and J by 2 bases, with 10 bases left in between. Germline V gene lookup returns CDR1 SNHLY and CDR2 FYNNEI. The CDR3 DNA follows: TGTGCCAGCAGTGTGGGGCTAGACACAGATACGCAGTATTTT. Encoded protein: CASSVGLDTDTQYF.

This clonotype was found once. The rearrangement links TRBV6-5 to TRBJ2-7, with 8 bases that match TRBD1. Losses at the gene ends were 2 bases for V and 6 bases for J; bases not matched to a gene: 6. This CDR3 has 14 amino acids. CDR1 and CDR2 from the germline V gene are MNHEY and SVGAGI. The CDR3 reads CASSYGQGAGEQYF. CDR3 bases: TGTGCCAGCAGTTACGGGCAGGGGGCAGGCGAGCAGTACTTC.

The chain is built from TRBV5-1 and TRBJ2-5, with TRBD2 matching over 14 bases. The J call is uncertain, as TRBJ2-7 better fits the DNA end. Germline V gene lookup returns CDR1 SGHRS and CDR2 YFSETQ. There are 16 residues in the CDR3. The CDR3 loop is CASSSTSGRALNEQYF. DNA for the CDR3: TGCGCCAGCAGCTCGACTAGCGGGAGGGCCCTTAACGAGCAGTACTTC.

CDR3 protein: CASSADETDTQYF. The CDR3 DNA sequence: TGTGCCAGCAGTGCGGACGAGACAGATACGCAGTATTTT. This chain connects TRBV6-1 to TRBJ2-3; D ambiguous. The CDR3 is 13 residues long. V lost 4 bases, J lost 3 bases, and 8 bases lay in between. Per germline, CDR1 MNHNS and CDR2 SASEGT.

The chain couples TRBV4-1 to TRBJ2-1; the match to TRBD2 covers 9 bases. V dropped 4 bases and J dropped 1; count of bases not matched to a gene: 8. Germline-derived CDR1 and CDR2 are MGHRA and YSYEKL. This CDR3 has 17 amino acids. CDR3 loop: CASSRFSGSRSYNEQFF. The CDR3 DNA reads TGCGCCAGCAGCCGCTTTAGCGGGAGTAGATCCTACAATGAGCAGTTCTTC.

The genes are TRBV7-2 and TRBJ1-5, with TRBD1 matching 7 bases. The CDR3 runs to 14 residues. V lost 5 bases and J lost 1; bases outside the gene matches: 2. Looked up from germline, CDR1 is SGHTA and CDR2 is FQGNSA. The CDR3 loop reads CASSRGQSNQPQHF. Written as DNA, the CDR3 is TGTGCCAGCAGCCGGGGACAGAGCAATCAGCCCCAGCATTTT.

This chain connects TRBV7-9 to TRBJ2-1; 7 bases map to TRBD2. This CDR3 is built from 11 residues. The ends lost 2 bases at V and 14 bases at J; junction bases unmatched: 3. Germline V gene lookup returns CDR1 SEHNR and CDR2 FQNEAQ (reference sequence). Here the CDR3 reads CASSLLADKFF. For the CDR3, the DNA is TGTGCCAGCAGCTTACTAGCGGATAAGTTCTTC.

V usage is TRBV7-2 and J usage is TRBJ1-2; D possibly corresponds to TRBD1 (6 bases). The CDR3 loop spans 14 amino acids. The V gene's germline CDR1 is SGHTA and CDR2 FQGNSA. The V end lost 5 bases, the J end lost 7 bases, and 17 bases lay between the germline ends. The CDR3 nucleotides are TGTGCCAGCAGCACAGGGACACGGCAAGGTGGCTACACCTTC. This translates into CASSTGTRQGGYTF.

The rearrangement uses TRBV5-6 and TRBJ2-7, with 9 bases identical to TRBD1. In germline, CDR1 is SGHDT, CDR2 YYEEEE. This CDR3 comprises 15 residues. V lost 2 bases and J lost 3; bases outside the gene matches: 6. CDR3 in amino acids: CASSLGTGLFYEQYF. The DNA of the CDR3 is TGTGCCAGCAGCTTAGGGACAGGGCTTTTCTACGAGCAGTACTTC.

The chain uses TRBV28 and TRBJ2-4; D is possibly TRBD1 or TRBD2 (6 bases each). Judging by the DNA end, TRBJ2-7 fits better; the J call may be wrong. The germline V gene has CDR1 MDHEN and CDR2 SYDVKM. The CDR3 loop spans 15 amino acids. CDR3 nucleotide sequence: TGTGCCAGCGAAGGGGGAGGCCCGCTCACCTACGAGCAGTACTTC. It codes for CASEGGGPLTYEQYF.

CDR3 sequence: CASSQGLSWSTEAFF. The CDR3 DNA is TGCGCCAGCAGCCAAGGTCTGTCCTGGAGCACTGAAGCTTTCTTT. The chain is built from TRBV4-3 and TRBJ1-1; D remains unclear. V gave up 1 base and J gave up 4 bases, with 13 bases separating them. The CDR3 consists of 15 residues. Germline assignment: CDR1 LGHNA and CDR2 YSLEER.

The V call is TRBV11-2, the J call TRBJ2-3; no firm D call. This CDR3 spans 16 amino acids. The V end lost 0 bases, the J end lost 4 bases, and 14 bases lay between the germline ends. Germline V gene lookup returns CDR1 SGHAT and CDR2 FQNNGV. The CDR3 loop reads CASSLELAGRADTQYF. CDR3 DNA sequence: TGTGCCAGCAGCTTAGAATTGGCCGGGCGTGCAGATACGCAGTATTTT.

This rearrangement joins TRBV6-2 or TRBV6-3 to TRBJ2-3; either TRBD1 or TRBD2 may fit D (5 bases each). CDR3 length equals 16 residues. Germline V gene sequence: CDR1 MNHEY, CDR2 SVGEGT. The V gene lost 8 bases and the J gene lost 1 base, with 19 bases spanning the gap. The CDR3 reads CASAFRALGGTDTQYF. The CDR3 DNA follows: TGTGCCAGCGCCTTTCGGGCTTTGGGGGGCACAGATACGCAGTATTTT.

CDR3: CSAREGAPYNEQFF. The DNA of the CDR3 is TGCAGTGCTAGGGAGGGGGCGCCCTACAATGAGCAGTTCTTC. The J gene is TRBJ2-1, the V gene TRBV20-1; a possible D gene is TRBD1 (7 bases). This CDR3 spans 14 amino acids. CDR1 and CDR2 from the germline V gene are DFQATT and SNEGSKA (reference sequence). V was clipped by 3 bases and J by 2 bases, with 11 bases between them.

This clonotype was counted only a few times. This chain connects TRBV3-1 to TRBJ2-3, with unresolved D. Germline values: CDR1 LGHDT, CDR2 YNNKEL (reference sequence). The V gene lost 1 base and the J gene lost 9 bases, with 8 bases spanning the gap. The CDR3 consists of 12 residues. The CDR3 DNA reads TGTGCCAGCAGCCAAGTCGCGAGCACGCAGTATTTT. It translates to CASSQVASTQYF.

A remark on this clonotype: A single base separates this from a much larger clone, so it may be a read error. The CDR3 region has the DNA TGTGTCAGCAGTTTCGGAACAGGGGGATGGGGATTCACAGATACGCAGTATTTT. Translated: CVSSFGTGGWGFTDTQYF. This chain links TRBV12-3 or TRBV12-4 with TRBJ2-3, with 8 bases identical to TRBD1. This CDR3 spans 18 amino acids.

In this sample, this clonotype turned up a few times. The chain has TRBV6-5 and TRBJ1-2; no firm D call. CDR1 is MNHEY, CDR2 SVGAGI, per germline. The CDR3 spans 15 residues. V dropped 2 bases and J dropped 4 bases, with 14 bases sitting between them. The CDR3 DNA reads as TGTGCCAGCAGTTACGGGCAGGCGCCCGTCTATGGCTACACCTTC. Translated, it gives CASSYGQAPVYGYTF.

This clonotype came up a few times. This sequence joins TRBV6-1 and TRBJ2-1; maybe TRBD2 (5 bases). The CDR3 covers 13 residues. Trimming removed 0 bases at V and 7 bases at J, with 7 bases between. Germline lookup yields CDR1 MNHNS and CDR2 SASEGT. The CDR3 region has the DNA TGTGCCAGCAGTGAAGCGGAGGTTAATGAGCAGTTCTTC. This gives the protein CASSEAEVNEQFF.